The entry that follows covers one T cell receptor (beta chain) sequence. One end of the junction does not line up with germline, which may come from a read error. This record comes from a study of metastatic and nonmetastatic thyroid tumors. In the study overall: Repertoires were compared across blood and tumor or nodule tissue from malignant and benign thyroid patients.

Every patient underwent thyroid surgery untreated. TCRdb re-clonotyped the PCR reads via MiXCR. The sample lists 70,000 or so clones; approximately 15% were seen once. Germline lookup yields CDR1 MNHEY and CDR2 SVGEGT. The CDR3 extends over 14 amino acids. This sequence was found in a male donor with papillary thyroid cancer or a benign thyroid nodule (not recorded which). Some clones in this sample may be carry-over from other donors' samples. The rearrangement links TRBV6-2 or TRBV6-3 to TRBJ1-2; unclear D gene. Sequencing was done on a sample of blood. The CDR3 nucleotides read TGTGCCAGCAGTTACTCCGGGGTATTCTATGGCAACACCTTC. Protein sequence: CASSYSGVFYGNTF.